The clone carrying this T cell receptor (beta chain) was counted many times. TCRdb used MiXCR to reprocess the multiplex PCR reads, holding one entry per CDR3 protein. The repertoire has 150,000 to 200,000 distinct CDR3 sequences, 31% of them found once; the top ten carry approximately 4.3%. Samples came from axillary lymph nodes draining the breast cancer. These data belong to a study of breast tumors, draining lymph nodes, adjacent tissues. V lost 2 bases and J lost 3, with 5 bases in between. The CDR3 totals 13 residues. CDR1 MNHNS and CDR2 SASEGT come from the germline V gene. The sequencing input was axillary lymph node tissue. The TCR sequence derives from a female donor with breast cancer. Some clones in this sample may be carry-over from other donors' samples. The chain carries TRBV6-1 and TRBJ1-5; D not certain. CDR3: CASSENTNQPQHF. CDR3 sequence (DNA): TGTGCCAGCAGTGAAAATACCAATCAGCCCCAGCATTTT.